This TCR beta chain was recorded in a study of response to subunit inactivated influenza vaccine. The study's findings and limits: It was suggested by the authors that few new T cells are recruited by each seasonal influenza vaccination.

MiXCR, run by TCRdb on the RT-PCR reads, gives a single entry per CDR3 protein. The table records hundreds of thousands of distinct CDR3 sequences, 18% of them present only once. Details on this clonotype: Antigen: not known.

The CDR3 is 17 residues long. V shed 5 bases, J shed 5 bases, and the junction held 15 bases outside the gene matches. Germline V gene data show CDR1 as SEHNR and CDR2 as FQNEAQ (reference sequence). The chain has TRBV7-9 and TRBJ2-5; 9 bases align to TRBD2. This TCR was sampled from a man in his fifties who received an inactivated influenza vaccine. The sample in question was PBMCs from blood, obtained roughly 5 days after vaccination. CDR3 loop: CASSPLRGRAGLETQYF. The CDR3, as DNA: TGTGCCAGCAGCCCCCTTCGCGGGAGGGCCGGTTTGGAGACCCAGTACTTC.